This record concerns one T cell receptor beta chain sequence. Only in-frame clones appear in the TCRdb table, and some are missing; sequencing was by immunoSEQ multiplex PCR. The repertoire has 90,000 or so clones, 90% of them found once; the top ten carry roughly 1.6%. This record comes from a study of PD-L1 blockade in urothelial cancer. Study-wide background: After treatment start, blood was analyzed at 3 weeks (second dose) and at 6 weeks. The study recovered a median of roughly 150,000 T cells per blood sample.

CDR3 length: 16 residues. V lost 0 bases and J lost 7; bases outside the gene matches: 6. Germline CDR1 and CDR2: SGHRS and YFSETQ. The sample's time point: pretreatment peripheral blood. The genes are TRBV5-1 and TRBJ2-3; 12 bases agree with TRBD1. Source: PBMCs, taken around atezolizumab (anti-PD-L1) treatment. The sequence derives from a man aged 55 to 69 with urothelial cancer. CDR3 residues: CASSLEGQGATNTQYF. DNA for the CDR3: TGCGCCAGCAGCTTGGAGGGACAGGGGGCAACAAATACGCAGTATTTT.